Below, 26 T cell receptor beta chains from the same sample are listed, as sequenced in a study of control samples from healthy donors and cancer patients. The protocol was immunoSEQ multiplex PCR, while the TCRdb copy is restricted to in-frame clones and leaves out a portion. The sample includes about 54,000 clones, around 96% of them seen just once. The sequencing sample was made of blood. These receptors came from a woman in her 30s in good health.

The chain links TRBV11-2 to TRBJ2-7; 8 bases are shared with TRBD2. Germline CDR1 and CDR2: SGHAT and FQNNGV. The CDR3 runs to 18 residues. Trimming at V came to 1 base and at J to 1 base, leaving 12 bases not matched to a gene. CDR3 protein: CASSLGGILGGRSYEQYF. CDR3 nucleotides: TGTGCCAGCAGCTTAGGCGGTATACTTGGCGGGAGGTCCTACGAGCAGTACTTC. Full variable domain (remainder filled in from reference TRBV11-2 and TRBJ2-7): EAGVAQSPRYKIIEKRQSVAFWCNPISGHATLYWYQQILGQGPKLLIQFQNNGVVDDSQLPKDRFSAERLKGVDSTLKIQPAKLEDSAVYLCASSLGGILGGRSYEQYFGPGTRLTVT.

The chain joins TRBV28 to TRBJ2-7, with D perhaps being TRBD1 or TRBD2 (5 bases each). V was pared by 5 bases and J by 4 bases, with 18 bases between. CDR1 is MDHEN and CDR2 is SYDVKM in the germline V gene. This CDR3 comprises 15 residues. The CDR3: CASSTPPGRSYEQYF. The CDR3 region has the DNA TGTGCCAGCAGTACCCCACCGGGACGGTCTTACGAGCAGTACTTC.

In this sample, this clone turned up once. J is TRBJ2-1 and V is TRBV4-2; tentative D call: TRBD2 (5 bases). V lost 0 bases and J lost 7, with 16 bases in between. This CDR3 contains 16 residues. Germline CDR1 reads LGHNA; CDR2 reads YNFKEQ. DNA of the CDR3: TGTGCCAGCAGCCAAGATTTCTTCGGGGTTGTGAATGAGCAGTTCTTC. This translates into CASSQDFFGVVNEQFF.

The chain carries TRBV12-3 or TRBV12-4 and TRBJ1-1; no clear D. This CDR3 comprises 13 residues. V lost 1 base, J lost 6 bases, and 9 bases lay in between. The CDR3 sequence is CASSLGLDAEAFF. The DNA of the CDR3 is TGTGCCAGCAGTTTAGGTCTGGACGCTGAAGCTTTCTTT.

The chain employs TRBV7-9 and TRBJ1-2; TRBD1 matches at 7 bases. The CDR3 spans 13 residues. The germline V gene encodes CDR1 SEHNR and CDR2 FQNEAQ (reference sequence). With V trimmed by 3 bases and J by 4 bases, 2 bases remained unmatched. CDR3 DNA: TGTGCCAGCAGCTTGCAGGGGGGCTATGGCTACACCTTC. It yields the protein CASSLQGGYGYTF.

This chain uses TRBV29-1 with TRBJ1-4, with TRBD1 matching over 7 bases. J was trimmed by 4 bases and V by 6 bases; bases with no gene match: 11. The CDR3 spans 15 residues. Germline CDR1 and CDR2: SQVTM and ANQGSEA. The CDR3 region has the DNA TGCAGCGTAGGCTACCACAGGGGCGGTAATGAAAAACTGTTTTTT. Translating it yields CSVGYHRGGNEKLFF.

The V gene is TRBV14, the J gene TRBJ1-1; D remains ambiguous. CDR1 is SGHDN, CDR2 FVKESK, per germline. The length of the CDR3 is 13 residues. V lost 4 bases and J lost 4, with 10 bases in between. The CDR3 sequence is CASSLQLATEAFF. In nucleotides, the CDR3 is TGTGCCAGCAGCCTGCAGCTCGCCACTGAAGCTTTCTTT.

The CDR3 coding sequence is TGTGCCATCAGTGAGGGCGGCAGGGGAGGGGAAACTGAAGCTTTCTTT. It is translated as CAISEGGRGGETEAFF. The chain employs TRBV10-3 and TRBJ1-1; D possibly corresponds to TRBD1 (6 bases). The CDR3 is 16 residues long. The V end was cut by 2 bases, the J end by 5 bases, with 18 bases between. Germline loops: CDR1 ENHRY, CDR2 SYGVKD.

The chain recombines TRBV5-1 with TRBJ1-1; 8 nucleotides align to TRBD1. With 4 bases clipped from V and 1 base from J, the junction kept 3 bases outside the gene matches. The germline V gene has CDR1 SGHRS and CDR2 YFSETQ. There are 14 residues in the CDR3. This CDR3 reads CASSEGTGNTEAFF. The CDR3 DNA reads TGCGCCAGCAGCGAAGGGACAGGGAACACTGAAGCTTTCTTT. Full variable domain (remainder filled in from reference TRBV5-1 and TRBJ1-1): KAGVTQTPRYLIKTRGQQVTLSCSPISGHRSVSWYQQTPGQGLQFLFEYFSETQRNKGNFPGRFSGRQFSNSRSEMNVSTLELGDSALYLCASSEGTGNTEAFFGQGTRLTVV.

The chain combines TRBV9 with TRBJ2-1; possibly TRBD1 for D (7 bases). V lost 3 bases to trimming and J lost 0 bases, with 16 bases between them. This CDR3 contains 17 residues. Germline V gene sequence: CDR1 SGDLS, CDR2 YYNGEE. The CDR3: CASSAHAGQSSYNEQFF. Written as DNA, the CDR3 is TGTGCCAGCAGCGCGCACGCGGGACAGAGCTCCTACAATGAGCAGTTCTTC.

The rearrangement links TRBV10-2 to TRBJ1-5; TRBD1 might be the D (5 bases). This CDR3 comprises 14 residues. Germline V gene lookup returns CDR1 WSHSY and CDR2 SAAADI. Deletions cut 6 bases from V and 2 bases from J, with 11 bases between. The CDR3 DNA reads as TGCGCCAGCAGCCAGGGTCAGGGCAATCAGCCCCAGCATTTT. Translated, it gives CASSQGQGNQPQHF.

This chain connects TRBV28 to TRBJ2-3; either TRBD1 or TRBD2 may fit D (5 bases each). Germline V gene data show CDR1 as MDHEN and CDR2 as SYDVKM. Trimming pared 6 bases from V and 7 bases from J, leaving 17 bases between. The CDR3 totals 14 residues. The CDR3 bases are TGTGCCAGCAGCACCACCGCCGGGACCCATACGCAGTATTTT. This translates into CASSTTAGTHTQYF.

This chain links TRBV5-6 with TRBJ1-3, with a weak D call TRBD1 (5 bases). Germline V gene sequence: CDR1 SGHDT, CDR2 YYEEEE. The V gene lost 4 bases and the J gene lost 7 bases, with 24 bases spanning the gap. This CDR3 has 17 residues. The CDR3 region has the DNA TGTGCCAGCAGCCGACGACTCTCCGTGGGCAGGGAGAACACCATATATTTT. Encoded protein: CASSRRLSVGRENTIYF.

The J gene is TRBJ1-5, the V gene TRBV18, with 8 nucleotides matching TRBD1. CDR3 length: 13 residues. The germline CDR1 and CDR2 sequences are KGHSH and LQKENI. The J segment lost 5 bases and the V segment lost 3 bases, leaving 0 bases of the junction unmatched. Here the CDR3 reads CASSPTGDQPQHF. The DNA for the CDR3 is TGTGCCAGCTCACCGACAGGGGATCAGCCCCAGCATTTT.

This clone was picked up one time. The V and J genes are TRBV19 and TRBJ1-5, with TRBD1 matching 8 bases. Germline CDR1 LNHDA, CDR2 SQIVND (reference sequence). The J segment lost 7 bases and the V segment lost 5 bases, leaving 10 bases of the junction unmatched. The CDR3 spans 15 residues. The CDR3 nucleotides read TGTGCCAGTAGTGATCGGACAGGGAGAGGACAGCCCCAGCATTTT. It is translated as CASSDRTGRGQPQHF.

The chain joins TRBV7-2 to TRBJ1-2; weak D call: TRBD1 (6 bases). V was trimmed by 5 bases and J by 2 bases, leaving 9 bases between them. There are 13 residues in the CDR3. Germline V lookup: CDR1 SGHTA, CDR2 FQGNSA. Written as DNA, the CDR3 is TGTGCCAGCAGCCCAGGACAGAACTATGGCTACACCTTC. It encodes CASSPGQNYGYTF. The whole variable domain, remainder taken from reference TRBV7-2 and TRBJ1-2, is GAGVSQSPSNKVTEKGKDVELRCDPISGHTALYWYRQSLGQGLEFLIYFQGNSAPDKSGLPSDRFSAERTGGSVSTLTIQRTQQEDSAVYLCASSPGQNYGYTFGSGTRLTVV.

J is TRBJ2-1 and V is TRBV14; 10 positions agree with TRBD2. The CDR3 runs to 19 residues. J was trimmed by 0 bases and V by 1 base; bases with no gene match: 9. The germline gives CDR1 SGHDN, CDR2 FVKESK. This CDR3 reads CASSQALAGGLRSYNEQFF. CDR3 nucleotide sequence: TGTGCCAGCAGCCAAGCGTTAGCGGGAGGTCTTCGCTCCTACAATGAGCAGTTCTTC.

CDR3 region: CASSSPGSKDTDTQYF. For the CDR3, the DNA is TGTGCCAGCAGTTCCCCCGGATCGAAAGACACAGATACGCAGTATTTT. The chain combines TRBV28 with TRBJ2-3; D gene uncertain. Looked up from germline, CDR1 is MDHEN and CDR2 is SYDVKM. This CDR3 is built from 16 residues. Trimming shortened V by 4 bases and J by 2 bases, and 16 bases separated the two germline ends.

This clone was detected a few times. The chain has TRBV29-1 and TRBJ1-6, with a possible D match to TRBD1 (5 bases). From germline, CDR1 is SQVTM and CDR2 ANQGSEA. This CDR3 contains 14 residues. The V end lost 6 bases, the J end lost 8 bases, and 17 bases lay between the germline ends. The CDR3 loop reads CSVAMTAGDSPLHF. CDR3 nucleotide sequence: TGCAGCGTCGCTATGACAGCGGGAGATTCACCCCTCCACTTT.

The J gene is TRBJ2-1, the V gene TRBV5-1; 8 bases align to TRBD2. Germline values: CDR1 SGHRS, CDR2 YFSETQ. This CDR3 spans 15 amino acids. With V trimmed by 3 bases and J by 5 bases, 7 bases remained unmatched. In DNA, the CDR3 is TGCGCCAGCAGCTCGGGACTAGTGAGCCACAATGAGCAGTTCTTC. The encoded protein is CASSSGLVSHNEQFF.

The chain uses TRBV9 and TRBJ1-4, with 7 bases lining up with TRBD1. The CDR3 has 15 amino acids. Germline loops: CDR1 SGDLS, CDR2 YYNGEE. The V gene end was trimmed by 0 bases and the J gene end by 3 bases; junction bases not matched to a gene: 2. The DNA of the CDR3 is TGTGCCAGCAGCGTAGAAGGGGGCTCTAATGAAAAACTGTTTTTT. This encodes CASSVEGGSNEKLFF.

The CDR3 loop reads CASSYEGSGELFF. The CDR3 region has the DNA TGTGCCAGCAGTTATGAAGGGTCGGGGGAGCTGTTTTTT. V gene TRBV6-5 combines with J gene TRBJ2-2; D gene uncertain. Trimming stripped 3 bases from V and 8 bases from J, with 10 bases between. This CDR3 contains 13 residues. The germline V gene encodes CDR1 MNHEY and CDR2 SVGAGI.

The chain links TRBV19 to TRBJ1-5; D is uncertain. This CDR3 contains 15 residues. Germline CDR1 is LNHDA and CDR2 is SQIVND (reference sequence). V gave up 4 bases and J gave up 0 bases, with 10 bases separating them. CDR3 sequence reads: CASSRETVSNQPQHF. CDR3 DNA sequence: TGTGCCAGTAGTAGGGAAACAGTTAGCAATCAGCCCCAGCATTTT.

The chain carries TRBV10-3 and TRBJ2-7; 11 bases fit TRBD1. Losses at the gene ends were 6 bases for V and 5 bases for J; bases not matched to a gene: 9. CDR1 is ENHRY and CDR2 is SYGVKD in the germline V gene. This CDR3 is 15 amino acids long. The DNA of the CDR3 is TGTGCCATCAGAAGTACGGGACAGGGGGTCCACGAGCAGTACTTC. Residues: CAIRSTGQGVHEQYF.

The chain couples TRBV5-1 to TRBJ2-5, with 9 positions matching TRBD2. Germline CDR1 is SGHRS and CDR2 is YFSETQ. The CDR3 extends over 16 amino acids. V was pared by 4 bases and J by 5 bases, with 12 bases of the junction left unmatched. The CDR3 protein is CASSVFAGGPGETQYF. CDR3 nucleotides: TGCGCCAGCAGCGTGTTTGCGGGAGGGCCGGGGGAGACCCAGTACTTC.

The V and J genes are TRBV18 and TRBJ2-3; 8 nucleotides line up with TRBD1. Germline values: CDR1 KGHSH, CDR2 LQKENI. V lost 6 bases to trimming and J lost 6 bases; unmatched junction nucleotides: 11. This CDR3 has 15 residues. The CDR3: CASSSGQGPSDTQYF. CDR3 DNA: TGTGCCAGCTCCTCCGGACAGGGTCCATCGGATACGCAGTATTTT.